This passage covers 21 T cell receptor beta chains from one sample sequenced in a study of blood T cell repertoires in COVID-19. Assay used: immunoSEQ multiplex PCR; TCRdb lists only in-frame clones, some missing. The table shows about 200,000 clones, with roughly 87% occurring only once. The material sequenced was peripheral blood. Every receptor here comes from a man aged 60-69 years with active or convalescent COVID-19.

CDR3 sequence (DNA): TGCGCCAGCAGCTCTCTGGACAGGGGGCAGGATGGCTACACCTTC. Its protein product is CASSSLDRGQDGYTF. This chain links TRBV5-1 with TRBJ1-2; TRBD1 aligns across 11 bases. Trimming at V came to 3 bases and at J to 6 bases, leaving 7 bases not matched to a gene. CDR3 size: 15 residues. Germline values: CDR1 SGHRS, CDR2 YFSETQ.

The chain combines TRBV5-1 with TRBJ1-1; 7 nucleotides match TRBD1. Germline CDR1 is SGHRS and CDR2 is YFSETQ. With V trimmed by 4 bases and J by 1 base, 4 bases remained unmatched. This CDR3 contains 14 residues. The CDR3 spells CASSPRTGNTEAFF. CDR3 coding DNA: TGCGCCAGCAGCCCAAGGACAGGGAACACTGAAGCTTTCTTT.

In this sample, this clone turned up once. V and J are TRBV5-1 and TRBJ1-2; 7 bases agree with TRBD1. The CDR3 is 15 amino acids. V was clipped by 9 bases and J by 1 base; unmatched bases: 12. Germline assignment: CDR1 SGHRS and CDR2 YFSETQ. CDR3 residues: CATRSGDSLNYGYTF. The CDR3 bases are TGCGCCACCCGATCTGGGGACAGCCTTAACTATGGCTACACCTTC.

This clone has only one observation. This chain links TRBV7-8 with TRBJ2-3, with D tentatively TRBD2 (5 bases). Between the trimmed V and J ends, which lost 5 bases and 3 bases, there was a span of 15 bases. Germline CDR1 and CDR2: SGHVS and FQNEAQ. This CDR3 region has 15 residues. The DNA of the CDR3 is TGTGCCAGCAGCCACCCTGGAGGTTGGACAGATACGCAGTATTTT. Translating gives CASSHPGGWTDTQYF.

This clone was seen only a few times. The chain has TRBV29-1 and TRBJ1-4; 7 bases agree with TRBD1. The trim removed 7 bases at V and 3 bases at J, leaving 2 bases unmatched. Germline-derived CDR1 and CDR2 are SQVTM and ANQGSEA. CDR3 length: 12 residues. CDR3 bases: TGCAGCGCGCAGGGGGCTAATGAAAAACTGTTTTTT. This encodes CSAQGANEKLFF. Supplemented by reference TRBV29-1 and TRBJ1-4, the full variable domain reads SAVISQKPSRDICQRGTSLTIQCQVDSQVTMMFWYRQQPGQSLTLIATANQGSEATYESGFVIDKFPISRPNLTFSTLTVSNMSPEDSSIYLCSAQGANEKLFFGSGTQLSVL.

V and J are TRBV5-4 and TRBJ1-1; no clear D gene. The CDR3 runs to 16 residues. Germline V gene data show CDR1 as SGHNT and CDR2 as YYREEE (reference sequence). The V end was cut by 0 bases, the J end by 5 bases, with 17 bases between. CDR3 bases: TGTGCCAGCAGCTTGGCCGACACTCCAGAGGGAACTGAAGCTTTCTTT. This encodes CASSLADTPEGTEAFF.

This chain connects TRBV3-1 (or the pseudogene TRBV3-2) to TRBJ2-3, with 9 bases that match TRBD2. This CDR3 contains 16 residues. Per the germline V gene, CDR1 is LGHDT and CDR2 is YNNKEL (reference sequence). V shed 4 bases and J 3 bases; nucleotides not matched to a gene: 8. The CDR3 reads CASSPRSGLATDTQYF. CDR3 in DNA: TGTGCCAGCAGCCCCCGGTCCGGACTAGCGACAGATACGCAGTATTTT.

Details on this clone: The same CDR3 can be traced to other DNA sequences in this sample. The V gene is TRBV5-1, the J gene TRBJ2-3; D is possibly TRBD1 (6 bases). The germline gives CDR1 SGHRS, CDR2 YFSETQ. Deletions cut 2 bases from V and 2 bases from J, with 9 bases between. There are 14 residues in the CDR3. CDR3 bases: TGCGCCAGCAGCTTACAGGGCGACACAGATACGCAGTATTTT. Translation: CASSLQGDTDTQYF.

The chain combines TRBV3-1 (or the pseudogene TRBV3-2) with TRBJ2-7, with TRBD2 matching 9 bases. The J segment lost 4 bases and the V segment lost 4 bases, leaving 14 bases of the junction unmatched. CDR3 length: 17 amino acids. Germline V gene lookup returns CDR1 LGHDT and CDR2 YNNKEL (reference sequence). The CDR3 DNA is TGTGCCAGCAGCCCTTGGGCCCCTAGCGGGGAGTTTTACGAGCAGTACTTC. This encodes CASSPWAPSGEFYEQYF.

The rearrangement links TRBV18 to TRBJ1-3, with no clear D. The CDR3 length is 15 residues. Germline loops: CDR1 KGHSH, CDR2 LQKENI. V was clipped by 2 bases and J by 1 base, with 9 bases between them. Here the CDR3 DNA reads TGTGCCAGCTCACCAACTGGGCCTTCTGGAAACACCATATATTTT. It is translated as CASSPTGPSGNTIYF.

This chain links TRBV11-2 with TRBJ2-3; 11 bases are a match to TRBD2. The CDR3 covers 17 residues. Germline CDR1 SGHAT, CDR2 FQNNGV. The ends lost 3 bases at V and 2 bases at J; junction bases unmatched: 7. The CDR3 loop is CASSFLTSGGATDTQYF. The CDR3 DNA sequence: TGTGCCAGCAGCTTCCTTACTAGCGGGGGAGCCACAGATACGCAGTATTTT.

This clone appeared once. The genes are TRBV2 and TRBJ2-4; 9 nucleotides align to TRBD1. The germline V gene encodes CDR1 SNHLY and CDR2 FYNNEI. The CDR3 has 13 amino acids. The V gene end was trimmed by 4 bases and the J gene end by 9 bases; junction bases not matched to a gene: 4. The CDR3 nucleotides are TGTGCCAGCAGTGGGGACAGGGAAAGCATTCAGTACTTC. This codes for CASSGDRESIQYF.

The sample holds one count of this clone. The genes are TRBV5-4 and TRBJ1-1, with a possible D match to TRBD1 (5 bases). The V gene's germline CDR1 is SGHNT and CDR2 YYREEE (reference sequence). V lost 4 bases, J lost 7 bases, and 20 bases lay in between. The CDR3 has 15 residues. The CDR3 region is CASSTLGGVMDEAFF. As DNA, the CDR3 is TGTGCCAGCAGCACCCTTGGGGGGGTGATGGATGAAGCTTTCTTT.

The V call is TRBV6-5, the J call TRBJ1-6; 7 bases agree with TRBD1. Germline loops: CDR1 MNHEY, CDR2 SVGAGI. This CDR3 contains 12 residues. V lost 8 bases to trimming and J lost 5 bases; unmatched junction nucleotides: 0. In DNA, the CDR3 is TGTGCCAGCGGGACAGATAATTCACCCCTCCACTTT. This translates into CASGTDNSPLHF.

The chain uses TRBV28 and TRBJ2-7; D is undetermined. The germline V gene has CDR1 MDHEN and CDR2 SYDVKM. Trimming pared 7 bases from V and 2 bases from J, leaving 9 bases between. The CDR3 has 12 residues. The CDR3 sequence is CASTVGPYEQYF. The CDR3 DNA follows: TGTGCCAGCACCGTTGGGCCCTACGAGCAGTACTTC.

The CDR3 coding sequence is TGTGCCAGCTCACCAATGGGAGGTGCCCAAGAGACCCAGTACTTC. It translates to CASSPMGGAQETQYF. The rearrangement links TRBV18 to TRBJ2-5; tentative D call: TRBD2 (6 bases). The CDR3 runs to 15 residues. Looked up from germline, CDR1 is KGHSH and CDR2 is LQKENI. V lost 2 bases and J lost 1, with 11 bases in between.

This chain uses TRBV24-1 with TRBJ2-3; maybe TRBD1 (6 bases). The germline V and J ends were trimmed by 5 bases and 2 bases, with 16 bases remaining between them. CDR3 length: 16 residues. Germline assignment: CDR1 KGHDR and CDR2 SFDVKD. The CDR3 loop is CATSGGGGANTDTQYF. CDR3 in DNA: TGTGCCACCAGTGGAGGTGGGGGCGCAAACACAGATACGCAGTATTTT.

V gene TRBV28 combines with J gene TRBJ1-2; no clear D. CDR3 length: 11 residues. Trimming shortened V by 4 bases and J by 5 bases, and 5 bases separated the two germline ends. Germline V gene data show CDR1 as MDHEN and CDR2 as SYDVKM. The CDR3 sequence: CASSSGYGYTF. CDR3 sequence (DNA): TGTGCCAGCAGTTCGGGGTATGGCTACACCTTC.

The chain joins TRBV13 to TRBJ2-7; 9 bases match TRBD2. J was trimmed by 7 bases and V by 3 bases; bases with no gene match: 16. From germline, CDR1 is PRHDT and CDR2 FYEKMQ (reference sequence). CDR3 length: 17 amino acids. The CDR3 protein is CASSLGTSSGARGEQYF. The DNA for the CDR3 is TGTGCCAGCAGCTTGGGGACGTCTAGCGGGGCCCGGGGGGAGCAGTACTTC.

This sequence joins TRBV29-1 and TRBJ2-5; TRBD1 aligns across 9 bases. The CDR3 has 15 amino acids. Trimming took 4 bases from V and 2 from J; bases not matched to a gene: 8. The V gene's germline CDR1 is SQVTM and CDR2 ANQGSEA. As DNA, the CDR3 is TGCAGCGTTGTTTCCCGGGACAGGGTTCAAGAGACCCAGTACTTC. Protein sequence: CSVVSRDRVQETQYF. The whole variable domain, filled in from reference TRBV29-1 and TRBJ2-5, reads SAVISQKPSRDICQRGTSLTIQCQVDSQVTMMFWYRQQPGQSLTLIATANQGSEATYESGFVIDKFPISRPNLTFSTLTVSNMSPEDSSIYLCSVVSRDRVQETQYFGPGTRLLVL.

The J gene is TRBJ2-1, the V gene TRBV6-6; 12 positions match TRBD2. The CDR3 has 15 residues. V shed 3 bases and J 7 bases; nucleotides not matched to a gene: 4. CDR1 is MNHNY, CDR2 SVGAGI, per germline (reference sequence). As DNA, the CDR3 is TGTGCCAGCAGTTATGCTAGCGGGGGGGCAAATGAGCAGTTCTTC. Protein sequence: CASSYASGGANEQFF.